Presented here are 5 T cell receptor beta chains from one specimen sequenced in a study of PD-1 blockade in classical Hodgkin lymphoma. The table came from immunoSEQ multiplex PCR; TCRdb's copy has only in-frame clones and leaves some out. The sample includes 25,000 to 30,000 clones, approximately 81% of them seen just once. After autologous stem cell transplantation all patients relapsed, and prior brentuximab vedotin exposure differed between cohorts. Material: peripheral blood mononuclear cells (PBMCs), obtained before the second cycle of nivolumab. The receptors derive from a human donor with classical Hodgkin lymphoma.

This chain uses TRBV12-5 with TRBJ2-7, with 8 nucleotides matching TRBD1. CDR1 is LGHNT and CDR2 is FRNRAP in the germline V gene. V was pared by 6 bases and J by 2 bases, with 6 bases of the junction left unmatched. This CDR3 has 14 residues. The CDR3 DNA is TGTGCTAGTGGCACCGGGACAGGCCCCTACGAGCAGTACTTC. As protein: CASGTGTGPYEQYF.

This rearrangement joins TRBV5-1 to TRBJ2-5, with 12 bases identical to TRBD2. The J segment lost 4 bases and the V segment lost 0 bases, leaving 4 bases of the junction unmatched. Germline assignment: CDR1 SGHRS and CDR2 YFSETQ. The CDR3 consists of 16 residues. This chain's CDR3 is CASSLGLAGGRETQYF. Written as DNA, the CDR3 is TGCGCCAGCAGCTTGGGGCTAGCGGGGGGGCGAGAGACCCAGTACTTC.

About this clone itself: Given a much more abundant clone one base away, this may be a read error. Other DNA sequences in this sample translate to the same CDR3. The gene calls are TRBV2 and TRBJ1-2; TRBD1 aligns across 7 bases. CDR1 SNHLY and CDR2 FYNNEI come from the germline V gene. V lost 4 bases and J lost 6; bases outside the gene matches: 2. The CDR3 is 12 amino acids. The DNA for the CDR3 is TGTGCCAGCAGTGGACAGGGAGATGGCTACACCTTC. This encodes CASSGQGDGYTF. Filled out from reference TRBV2 and TRBJ1-2, the complete variable domain reads EPEVTQTPSHQVTQMGQEVILRCVPISNHLYFYWYRQILGQKVEFLVSFYNNEISEKSEIFDDQFSVERPDGSNFTLKIRSTKLEDSAMYFCASSGQGDGYTFGSGTRLTVV.

This clone occurred once. V is TRBV14 and J is TRBJ2-3; 9 nucleotides match TRBD1. CDR3 length: 15 amino acids. Looked up from germline, CDR1 is SGHDN and CDR2 is FVKESK. J lost 3 bases, V lost 1 base, and 2 bases had no gene match. In DNA, the CDR3 is TGTGCCAGCAGCCAAGGGACAGGGGAGACAGATACGCAGTATTTT. Protein sequence: CASSQGTGETDTQYF.

This rearrangement joins TRBV9 to TRBJ2-1; possibly TRBD1 for D (5 bases). CDR1 is SGDLS and CDR2 is YYNGEE in the germline V gene. V dropped 6 bases and J dropped 9 bases, with 16 bases sitting between them. The CDR3 is 13 residues long. The CDR3 here is CASTPSGRGEQFF. CDR3 bases: TGTGCCAGCACCCCATCTGGTAGGGGTGAGCAGTTCTTC.